This entry lists 3 T cell receptor beta chains sequenced from one sample in a study of blood T cell repertoires in COVID-19. The table came from immunoSEQ multiplex PCR; TCRdb's copy has only in-frame clones and leaves some out. The table records more than 200,000 clones, just over 85% of them present only once. The sample taken for sequencing was peripheral blood. The origin of the receptors is a man older than 75 with acute or convalescent COVID-19.

The chain couples TRBV7-9 to TRBJ1-6; D is perhaps TRBD1 (5 bases). Trimming shortened V by 1 base and J by 14 bases, and 12 bases separated the two germline ends. There are 13 residues in the CDR3. CDR1 and CDR2 (germline): SEHNR, FQNEAQ (reference sequence). CDR3: CASSLETPDTLHF. The CDR3 DNA reads as TGTGCCAGCAGCTTAGAGACCCCGGACACCCTCCACTTT.

The chain has TRBV27 and TRBJ2-1; 10 positions agree with TRBD2. Germline values: CDR1 MNHEY, CDR2 SMNVEV (reference sequence). CDR3 length equals 19 residues. The J segment lost 3 bases and the V segment lost 11 bases, leaving 22 bases of the junction unmatched. CDR3 DNA: TGTGCCCGCCCCGCGGGGGGGGGTAGCGGGAGGATGGGCTACAATGAGCAGTTCTTC. Its translation is CARPAGGGSGRMGYNEQFF.

The V call is TRBV9, the J call TRBJ2-1, with 7 bases fitting TRBD2. The CDR3 covers 16 residues. Germline V gene data show CDR1 as SGDLS and CDR2 as YYNGEE. V gave up 6 bases and J gave up 0 bases; unmatched junction bases: 9. The CDR3 region is CASTLGSGISYNEQFF. In DNA, the CDR3 is TGTGCCAGCACCCTAGGGAGCGGGATCTCCTACAATGAGCAGTTCTTC.